Below are 24 T cell receptor beta chains sequenced from a single sample in a study of cytomegalovirus exposure and HLA in healthy donors. PCR was performed using 60 Vbeta and 13 Jbeta primers. Some clones are missing from TCRdb's copy, which holds only in-frame ones; the method was immunoSEQ multiplex PCR. This table holds around 210,000 clones, 70% to 80% found once. The material sequenced was PBMCs. These receptors came from a male donor in good health and CMV-seropositive.

The chain combines TRBV4-2 with TRBJ2-5; D perhaps matches TRBD2 (5 bases). The CDR3 runs 16 residues. Trimming took off 6 bases at V and 4 bases at J, with 21 bases between the two ends. Germline CDR1 reads LGHNA; CDR2 reads YNFKEQ. The CDR3 DNA reads TGTGCCAGCAGACGCACCTTAGAAGGGAGTGGAGAGACCCAGTACTTC. Its protein is CASRRTLEGSGETQYF.

V and J are TRBV30 and TRBJ2-5; D gene ambiguous. V gave up 0 bases and J gave up 4 bases, with 3 bases separating them. Per germline, CDR1 GTSNPN and CDR2 SVGIG (reference sequence). The CDR3 totals 11 residues. The CDR3 spells CAWSVAETQYF. CDR3 nucleotide sequence: TGTGCCTGGAGTGTAGCAGAGACCCAGTACTTC.

J is TRBJ1-1 and V is TRBV9, with D tentatively TRBD1 (5 bases). The CDR3 is made up of 15 amino acids. V was clipped by 0 bases and J by 1 base, with 10 bases between them. The germline V gene has CDR1 SGDLS and CDR2 YYNGEE. The CDR3 here is CASSVVLGQNTEAFF. The CDR3, as DNA: TGTGCCAGCAGCGTAGTTCTGGGGCAGAACACTGAAGCTTTCTTT.

The chain is built from TRBV11-2 and TRBJ2-7; 13 bases agree with TRBD2. Germline V gives CDR1 SGHAT, CDR2 FQNNGV. Trimming cost V 5 bases and J 1 base; bases outside gene matches: 11. CDR3 size: 18 residues. CDR3 bases: TGTGCCAGCAGCCTTCACTTGACTAGCGGGGGGCAGTCCTACGAGCAGTACTTC. Translation: CASSLHLTSGGQSYEQYF.

This clone came up a few times. This rearrangement joins TRBV6-1 to TRBJ2-1, with D unclear. Trimming took off 4 bases at V and 9 bases at J, with 13 bases between the two ends. Germline CDR1 reads MNHNS; CDR2 reads SASEGT. The CDR3 is 13 residues long. CDR3 loop: CASSAKLTVEQFF. The CDR3 nucleotides read TGTGCCAGCAGTGCGAAACTTACGGTTGAGCAGTTCTTC.

The chain employs TRBV7-2 and TRBJ1-3; tentatively, D is TRBD1 (5 bases). Germline V lookup: CDR1 SGHTA, CDR2 FQGNSA. The CDR3 is made up of 13 amino acids. V gave up 4 bases and J gave up 4 bases, with 8 bases separating them. The DNA for the CDR3 is TGTGCCAGCAGCTCCAGGGCCGGAAACACCATATATTTT. This sequence encodes CASSSRAGNTIYF.

The chain combines TRBV5-1 with TRBJ2-5, with a weak D call TRBD1 (6 bases). Trimming removed 6 bases from V and 2 bases from J, with 20 bases in between. This CDR3 has 16 amino acids. Germline lookup yields CDR1 SGHRS and CDR2 YFSETQ. The CDR3 DNA reads TGCGCCAGCAAGTCCTTGGGGGCAACTAATCAAGAGACCCAGTACTTC. The encoded protein is CASKSLGATNQETQYF.

The chain combines TRBV10-1 with TRBJ1-1, with D perhaps TRBD1 (6 bases). The CDR3 spans 15 residues. Germline assignment: CDR1 WNHNN and CDR2 SYGVQD (reference sequence). V was shortened by 7 bases and J by 9 bases, with 24 bases between the two germline ends. CDR3: CASTSSTGSPVKAFF. The DNA of the CDR3 is TGCGCCAGCACCTCCTCGACAGGCTCCCCGGTTAAAGCTTTCTTT.

The CDR3 spells CASTLSGGQTQYF. In DNA, the CDR3 is TGTGCCAGCACTCTAAGCGGGGGTCAGACCCAGTACTTC. The chain couples TRBV6-5 to TRBJ2-5; 8 nucleotides match TRBD2. Germline values: CDR1 MNHEY, CDR2 SVGAGI. With 7 bases clipped from V and 6 bases from J, the junction kept 7 bases outside the gene matches. The CDR3 is 13 residues long.

The genes are TRBV19 and TRBJ1-2; TRBD1 agrees at 7 bases. The V and J ends lost 6 bases and 5 bases, in that order; junction bases with no gene match: 3. The CDR3 length is 12 residues. Germline CDR1 reads LNHDA; CDR2 reads SQIVND (reference sequence). The CDR3, as DNA: TGTGCCAGTAGCGACAGGGATTATGGCTACACCTTC. This gives the protein CASSDRDYGYTF.

V is TRBV7-8 and J is TRBJ2-2, with a weak D call TRBD1 (7 bases). Germline CDR1 SGHVS, CDR2 FQNEAQ. There are 15 residues in the CDR3. V lost 9 bases, J lost 4 bases, and 18 bases lay in between. In DNA form, the CDR3 reads TGTGCCAGTAAGGGGAACAGGGGAGGCACCGGGGAGCTGTTTTTT. It yields the protein CASKGNRGGTGELFF.

Comment on this clone: Other nucleotide sequences in the sample specify the same CDR3. V and J are TRBV7-2 and TRBJ1-1; 10 bases are shared with TRBD1. Germline values: CDR1 SGHTA, CDR2 FQGNSA. V was clipped by 3 bases and J by 4 bases; unmatched bases: 2. This CDR3 region has 14 residues. CDR3 protein: CASSLTGGRTEAFF. CDR3 coding DNA: TGTGCCAGCAGCTTGACAGGGGGCCGCACTGAAGCTTTCTTT.

The chain uses TRBV4-3 and TRBJ2-7, with 8 bases identical to TRBD1. Trimming took 4 bases from V and 2 from J; bases not matched to a gene: 4. The CDR3 covers 14 residues. Germline CDR1 and CDR2: LGHNA and YSLEER. For the CDR3, the DNA is TGCGCCAGCAGCCTCTTCAGGGGGCCCTACGAGCAGTACTTC. Translating it yields CASSLFRGPYEQYF.

This clone came up once. This chain links TRBV5-8 with TRBJ1-4; D may be TRBD1 (6 bases). CDR3 length: 14 amino acids. CDR1 is SGHTS, CDR2 YDEGEE, per germline. With 4 bases removed from V and 6 bases from J, the gap between germline ends came to 13 bases. CDR3 sequence reads: CASSVGGFDEKLFF. The CDR3 DNA sequence: TGTGCCAGCAGCGTTGGGGGCTTTGATGAAAAACTGTTTTTT.

The chain recombines TRBV15 with TRBJ2-1; D gene uncertain. Germline loops: CDR1 LNHNV, CDR2 YYDKDF (reference sequence). Trimming left V 0 bases short and J 5 bases short, with 8 bases between. This CDR3 is built from 14 residues. This CDR3 is CATSREAIHNEQFF. The CDR3 nucleotides read TGTGCCACCAGCAGAGAGGCCATTCACAATGAGCAGTTCTTC.

This chain links TRBV27 with TRBJ1-1, with unresolved D. V lost 7 bases to trimming and J lost 1 base, with 10 bases between them. Per germline, CDR1 MNHEY and CDR2 SMNVEV (reference sequence). CDR3 length: 13 amino acids. DNA for the CDR3: TGTGCCAGCACGCATGGAGCGAACACTGAAGCTTTCTTT. Protein sequence: CASTHGANTEAFF.

This clone was seen a single time. The J gene is TRBJ2-7, the V gene TRBV2; D uncertain. The V end was cut by 6 bases, the J end by 3 bases, with 9 bases between. Germline CDR1 reads SNHLY; CDR2 reads FYNNEI. The CDR3 is 12 amino acids. In DNA form, the CDR3 reads TGTGCCAGCAGACATCACAGCTACGAGCAGTACTTC. It yields the protein CASRHHSYEQYF. Full variable domain (missing parts from reference TRBV2 and TRBJ2-7): EPEVTQTPSHQVTQMGQEVILRCVPISNHLYFYWYRQILGQKVEFLVSFYNNEISEKSEIFDDQFSVERPDGSNFTLKIRSTKLEDSAMYFCASRHHSYEQYFGPGTRLTVT.

The CDR3 sequence: CASSLRESHAFF. In nucleotides, the CDR3 is TGTGCCAGCAGCCTTCGGGAGTCCCATGCTTTCTTT. The J gene is TRBJ1-1, the V gene TRBV7-9; D unresolved. The CDR3 covers 12 residues. Trimming took 5 bases from V and 11 from J, leaving 15 bases between them. CDR1 and CDR2 from the germline V gene are SEHNR and FQNEAQ (reference sequence).

The V gene is TRBV25-1, the J gene TRBJ1-3; no firm D call. V lost 2 bases to trimming and J lost 3 bases, with 11 bases between them. Germline V CDR1 and CDR2: MGHDK, SYGVNS. This CDR3 contains 15 residues. This chain's CDR3 is CASSEGGIVGNTIYF. The DNA of the CDR3 is TGTGCCAGCAGTGAAGGAGGGATAGTTGGAAACACCATATATTTT.

V is TRBV2 and J is TRBJ1-2; D is unresolved. Trimming shortened V by 5 bases and J by 8 bases, and 15 bases separated the two germline ends. Germline-derived CDR1 and CDR2 are SNHLY and FYNNEI. The CDR3 contains 13 residues. CDR3 sequence reads: CASSYPEGRGYTF. In DNA form, the CDR3 reads TGTGCCAGCAGTTATCCGGAGGGTCGGGGCTACACCTTC.

V usage is TRBV15 and J usage is TRBJ2-5, with D unclear. The closer fit of TRBJ2-7 to the DNA end suggests the J call may be wrong. The CDR3 contains 14 residues. Germline V lookup: CDR1 LNHNV, CDR2 YYDKDF (reference sequence). Written as DNA, the CDR3 is TGTGCCACCAGCAGAGACTCCGGGTCCTACGAGCAGTACTTC. It encodes CATSRDSGSYEQYF.

This sequence joins TRBV18 and TRBJ1-5; tentatively, D is TRBD1 (5 bases). CDR1 KGHSH and CDR2 LQKENI come from the germline V gene. This CDR3 has 15 amino acids. Trimming removed 4 bases at V and 5 bases at J, with 15 bases between. CDR3 amino acids: CASSLVQGGDQPQHF. The CDR3 nucleotides read TGTGCCAGCTCACTGGTTCAGGGCGGGGATCAGCCCCAGCATTTT.

CDR3 in DNA: TGCAGCGTTGGGCTAGCGGGAGTCCAAGAGACCCAGTACTTC. As protein: CSVGLAGVQETQYF. The chain couples TRBV29-1 to TRBJ2-5, with 10 bases identical to TRBD2. V shed 4 bases and J 1 base; nucleotides not matched to a gene: 3. Germline assignment: CDR1 SQVTM and CDR2 ANQGSEA. The CDR3 is 14 amino acids.

The chain employs TRBV6-5 and TRBJ2-3; weak D call: TRBD2 (5 bases). Germline assignment: CDR1 MNHEY and CDR2 SVGAGI. V lost 2 bases, J lost 0 bases, and 12 bases lay in between. The CDR3 contains 16 residues. As DNA, the CDR3 is TGTGCCAGCAGTTACAGTTTAGCGAAGAGCACAGATACGCAGTATTTT. Protein product: CASSYSLAKSTDTQYF.